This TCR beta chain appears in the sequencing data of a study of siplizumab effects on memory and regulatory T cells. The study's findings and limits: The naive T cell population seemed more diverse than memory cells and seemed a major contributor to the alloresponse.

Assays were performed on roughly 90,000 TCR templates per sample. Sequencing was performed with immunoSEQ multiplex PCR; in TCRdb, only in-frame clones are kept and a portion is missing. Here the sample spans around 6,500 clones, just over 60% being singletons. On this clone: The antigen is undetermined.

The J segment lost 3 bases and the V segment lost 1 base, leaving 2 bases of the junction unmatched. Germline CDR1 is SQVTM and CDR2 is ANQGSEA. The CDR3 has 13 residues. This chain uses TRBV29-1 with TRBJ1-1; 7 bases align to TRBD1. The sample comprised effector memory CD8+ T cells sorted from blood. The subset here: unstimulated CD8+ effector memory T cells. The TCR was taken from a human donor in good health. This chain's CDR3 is CSVEVRGDTEAFF. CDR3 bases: TGCAGCGTTGAAGTCAGGGGGGACACTGAAGCTTTCTTT. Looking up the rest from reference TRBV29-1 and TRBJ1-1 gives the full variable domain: SAVISQKPSRDICQRGTSLTIQCQVDSQVTMMFWYRQQPGQSLTLIATANQGSEATYESGFVIDKFPISRPNLTFSTLTVSNMSPEDSSIYLCSVEVRGDTEAFFGQGTRLTVV.